This TCR beta chain was retrieved from a study of T cells after yellow fever vaccination. TCRdb called the 5' RACE reads again in MiXCR, with one record for every CDR3 protein. Altogether 500,000 to 550,000 distinct CDR3 sequences are present, 21% being singletons, with the ten largest covering roughly 16%. This CDR3 is 17 amino acids long. Deletions cut 6 bases from V and 0 bases from J, with 17 bases between. CDR1 and CDR2 (germline): SGHAT, FQNNGV. Material: PBMCs, obtained roughly 23 days after the first yellow fever vaccination. V gene TRBV11-2 combines with J gene TRBJ1-4; D gene unclear. This receptor was taken from a man younger than 35 who received the YFV17D yellow fever vaccine. CDR3 residues: CASRGSGSPATNEKLFF. The CDR3 DNA sequence: TGTGCCAGCAGAGGATCCGGGTCACCTGCAACTAATGAAAAACTGTTTTTT.